Shown below are 26 T cell receptor beta chains from a single sample sequenced in a study of cytomegalovirus exposure and HLA in healthy donors. The PCR made use of 60 Vbeta and 13 Jbeta primers. Profiling relied on immunoSEQ multiplex PCR, and the TCRdb table lists in-frame clones only, not all of them. The table shows roughly 130,000 clones, with roughly three fifths occurring only once. The specimen was PBMCs. These receptors all stem from a male donor in good health and CMV-seronegative.

This clone was counted at least ten times. V is TRBV27 and J is TRBJ2-1; 10 bases agree with TRBD1. Germline CDR1 reads MNHEY; CDR2 reads SMNVEV (reference sequence). Trimming removed 2 bases from V and 6 bases from J; junction bases left unmatched: 10. CDR3 length equals 17 residues. CDR3 nucleotides: TGTGCCAGCAGTTTACCTCCCCCGGGACAGGGGTCCAATGAGCAGTTCTTC. It codes for CASSLPPPGQGSNEQFF.

In this sample, this clone turned up a few times. This sequence joins TRBV5-1 and TRBJ1-1; D uncertain. This CDR3 spans 15 amino acids. In germline, CDR1 is SGHRS, CDR2 YFSETQ. The V and J ends lost 0 bases and 1 base respectively, with 10 bases between them. The CDR3 reads CASSLATSGNTEAFF. Here the CDR3 DNA reads TGCGCCAGCAGCTTGGCCACCTCAGGGAACACTGAAGCTTTCTTT.

The chain employs TRBV13 and TRBJ2-6; the D gene is possibly TRBD1 (6 bases). The CDR3 is 18 residues long. Between the trimmed V and J ends, which lost 8 bases and 0 bases, there was a span of 20 bases. Germline CDR1 is PRHDT and CDR2 is FYEKMQ (reference sequence). CDR3 protein: CASAHARQAYSGANVLTF. CDR3 DNA sequence: TGTGCCAGCGCCCATGCACGACAGGCCTACTCTGGGGCCAACGTCCTGACTTTC. Combining the CDR3 with reference TRBV13 and TRBJ2-6 gives the whole variable domain AAGVIQSPRHLIKEKRETATLKCYPIPRHDTVYWYQQGPGQDPQFLISFYEKMQSDKGSIPDRFSAQQFSDYHSELNMSSLELGDSALYFCASAHARQAYSGANVLTFGAGSRLTVL.

V gene TRBV5-1 combines with J gene TRBJ2-2, with D possibly TRBD1 on 6 matching bases. Germline loops: CDR1 SGHRS, CDR2 YFSETQ. Trimming stripped 0 bases from V and 5 bases from J, with 14 bases between. The CDR3 consists of 16 residues. The CDR3 region has the DNA TGCGCCAGCAGCTTGGATCCCAGGGGTGGTACCGGGGAGCTGTTTTTT. Its translation is CASSLDPRGGTGELFF.

This clone was detected only once. The junction departs from the called germline gene at one end, perhaps through a read error. The chain uses TRBV29-1 and TRBJ2-2, with a weak D call TRBD2 (5 bases). Germline-derived CDR1 and CDR2 are SQVTM and ANQGSEA. The CDR3 is 15 residues long. The CDR3 sequence is CRVRIGGTDTGELFF. In nucleotides, the CDR3 is TGCCGCGTCCGCATCGGAGGTACGGACACCGGGGAGCTGTTTTTT.

This chain links TRBV29-1 with TRBJ1-3; 7 nucleotides align to TRBD1. The CDR3 sequence is 13 residues long. The trim removed 5 bases at V and 3 bases at J, leaving 4 bases unmatched. The V gene's germline CDR1 is SQVTM and CDR2 ANQGSEA. For the CDR3, the DNA is TGCAGCGTTTCTGGGACAGATGGAAACACCATATATTTT. It encodes CSVSGTDGNTIYF.

The rearrangement links TRBV5-4 to TRBJ2-2; D remains ambiguous. The CDR3 runs to 12 residues. CDR1 is SGHNT and CDR2 is YYREEE in the germline V gene (reference sequence). Trimming took off 4 bases at V and 3 bases at J, with 4 bases between the two ends. This chain's CDR3 is CASSRHTGELFF. Written as DNA, the CDR3 is TGTGCCAGCAGCCGTCACACCGGGGAGCTGTTTTTT.

This chain connects TRBV5-1 to TRBJ2-2; weak D call: TRBD2 (7 bases). CDR1 SGHRS and CDR2 YFSETQ come from the germline V gene. The CDR3 is made up of 17 amino acids. V lost 6 bases and J lost 2, with 20 bases in between. The CDR3 DNA sequence: TGCGCCAGCATTATCTTTGAGGGGGGGGAAAACACCGGGGAGCTGTTTTTT. It translates to CASIIFEGGENTGELFF. The full variable domain, its missing parts supplied by reference TRBV5-1 and TRBJ2-2, is KAGVTQTPRYLIKTRGQQVTLSCSPISGHRSVSWYQQTPGQGLQFLFEYFSETQRNKGNFPGRFSGRQFSNSRSEMNVSTLELGDSALYLCASIIFEGGENTGELFFGEGSRLTVL.

The V gene is TRBV11-2, the J gene TRBJ2-3, with TRBD2 matching 10 bases. The germline V gene has CDR1 SGHAT and CDR2 FQNNGV. The CDR3 spans 13 residues. V shed 7 bases, J shed 5 bases, and the junction held 3 bases outside the gene matches. DNA for the CDR3: TGTGCCAGCACAGTAGCGGGGGGAGATACGCAGTATTTT. It codes for CASTVAGGDTQYF. The complete variable domain, with remaining parts taken from reference TRBV11-2 and TRBJ2-3, reads EAGVAQSPRYKIIEKRQSVAFWCNPISGHATLYWYQQILGQGPKLLIQFQNNGVVDDSQLPKDRFSAERLKGVDSTLKIQPAKLEDSAVYLCASTVAGGDTQYFGPGTRLTVL.

This chain joins TRBV27 and TRBJ2-7, with 9 bases matching TRBD1. The germline CDR1 and CDR2 sequences are MNHEY and SMNVEV (reference sequence). CDR3 size: 14 residues. The J segment lost 4 bases and the V segment lost 1 base, leaving 2 bases of the junction unmatched. CDR3 sequence reads: CASSLLGTGYEQYF. The CDR3 DNA reads as TGTGCCAGCAGTTTATTGGGGACAGGGTACGAGCAGTACTTC.

The chain joins TRBV10-3 to TRBJ2-1; a possible D gene is TRBD2 (5 bases). The CDR3 runs 14 residues. Germline V gives CDR1 ENHRY, CDR2 SYGVKD. V lost 4 bases and J 9 bases, leaving 16 bases between the germline ends. The chain's CDR3 is CAISGVATRGEQFF. CDR3 sequence (DNA): TGTGCCATCAGTGGGGTAGCGACCCGGGGTGAGCAGTTCTTC.

Concerning this clone itself: Compared with germline, one end of the junction differs, possibly owing to a read error. J is TRBJ1-6 and V is TRBV13; D remains unclear. Germline V lookup: CDR1 PRHDT, CDR2 FYEKMQ (reference sequence). This CDR3 contains 16 residues. This CDR3 reads CAGSLGYPGLNSPLHF. Written as DNA, the CDR3 is TGTGCCGGCAGCTTAGGCTATCCAGGTCTTAATTCACCCCTCCACTTT.

The chain carries TRBV30 and TRBJ1-2, with no clear D. Trimming removed 0 bases from V and 6 bases from J, with 11 bases in between. The CDR3 covers 13 residues. Germline V gene lookup returns CDR1 GTSNPN and CDR2 SVGIG (reference sequence). The CDR3 DNA is TGTGCCTGGAGTGTACTGAATGCCCATGGCTACACCTTC. As protein: CAWSVLNAHGYTF.

The chain uses TRBV27 and TRBJ2-2; D not resolved. The V and J ends lost 2 bases and 9 bases respectively, with 10 bases between them. CDR1 is MNHEY and CDR2 is SMNVEV in the germline V gene (reference sequence). The CDR3 sequence is 13 residues long. Here the CDR3 reads CASSLSPPRELFF. As DNA, the CDR3 is TGTGCCAGCAGTTTAAGCCCCCCACGGGAGCTGTTTTTT.

In its sample, this clone was seen a few times. V and J are TRBV5-1 and TRBJ1-3; tentatively, D is TRBD1 (5 bases). Per germline, CDR1 SGHRS and CDR2 YFSETQ. CDR3 size: 17 residues. With 2 bases removed from V and 0 bases from J, the gap between germline ends came to 15 bases. The CDR3 DNA is TGCGCCAGCAGCTTCGGACATTCCCTATCCTCTGGAAACACCATATATTTT. This gives the protein CASSFGHSLSSGNTIYF.

This rearrangement joins TRBV19 to TRBJ1-2, with TRBD1 matching 9 bases. In germline, CDR1 is LNHDA, CDR2 SQIVND (reference sequence). The CDR3 has 14 amino acids. J lost 4 bases, V lost 4 bases, and 4 bases had no gene match. The DNA for the CDR3 is TGTGCCAGTAGTACAACAGGGGGCGCCTATGGCTACACCTTC. Its protein product is CASSTTGGAYGYTF. The full variable domain, with the rest looked up from reference TRBV19 and TRBJ1-2, is DGGITQSPKYLFRKEGQNVTLSCEQNLNHDAMYWYRQDPGQGLRLIYYSQIVNDFQKGDIAEGYSVSREKKESFPLTVTSAQKNPTAFYLCASSTTGGAYGYTFGSGTRLTVV.

Only a few counts were recorded for this clone. The chain employs TRBV19 and TRBJ2-1; 9 nucleotides match TRBD2. Trimming removed 7 bases from V and 8 bases from J; junction bases left unmatched: 9. There are 14 residues in the CDR3. The germline gives CDR1 LNHDA, CDR2 SQIVND (reference sequence). The DNA for the CDR3 is TGTGCCAGTACTGGGCGGGGGGGCTTTGATGAGCAGTTCTTC. Amino acids: CASTGRGGFDEQFF.

The table lists this clone with a few counts. V and J are TRBV27 and TRBJ1-6; 7 bases are a match to TRBD1. Germline CDR1 is MNHEY and CDR2 is SMNVEV (reference sequence). The V segment lost 6 bases and the J segment 9 bases; nucleotides outside the gene matches: 5. CDR3 length: 13 residues. CDR3 bases: TGTGCCAGCAGACCCGGGACAGTTTCACCCCTCCACTTT. It encodes CASRPGTVSPLHF.

The chain employs TRBV19 and TRBJ1-4; the D gene is possibly TRBD1 (5 bases). This CDR3 region has 14 residues. V shed 4 bases and J shed 8 bases, with 14 bases lying between them. Germline CDR1 is LNHDA and CDR2 is SQIVND (reference sequence). CDR3 amino acids: CASSTDLGREKLFF. For the CDR3, the DNA is TGTGCCAGTAGTACCGACCTGGGGCGGGAAAAACTGTTTTTT.

J is TRBJ2-1 and V is TRBV2; 7 positions agree with TRBD2. With 9 bases clipped from V and 4 bases from J, the junction kept 3 bases outside the gene matches. The germline V gene encodes CDR1 SNHLY and CDR2 FYNNEI. This CDR3 is built from 12 residues. The chain's CDR3 is CARGLPYNEQFF. The CDR3, as DNA: TGTGCCAGGGGACTACCTTACAATGAGCAGTTCTTC. The full variable domain, completed using reference TRBV2 and TRBJ2-1, is EPEVTQTPSHQVTQMGQEVILRCVPISNHLYFYWYRQILGQKVEFLVSFYNNEISEKSEIFDDQFSVERPDGSNFTLKIRSTKLEDSAMYFCARGLPYNEQFFGPGTRLTVL.

The chain recombines TRBV27 with TRBJ2-1; 10 nucleotides match TRBD1. The CDR3 has 14 amino acids. Per the germline V gene, CDR1 is MNHEY and CDR2 is SMNVEV (reference sequence). The V segment lost 4 bases and the J segment 16 bases; nucleotides outside the gene matches: 13. DNA of the CDR3: TGTGCCAGCAGTTGGGGGAGACAGGGGGCTCTCCGTTTCTTC. This codes for CASSWGRQGALRFF.

V and J are TRBV19 and TRBJ1-3; perhaps TRBD1 as D (6 bases). V was cut by 6 bases and J by 0 bases, with 9 bases left in between. The CDR3 spans 14 residues. Germline CDR1 and CDR2: LNHDA and SQIVND (reference sequence). As DNA, the CDR3 is TGTGCCAGTAGACAGGGACACTCTGGAAACACCATATATTTT. This translates into CASRQGHSGNTIYF.

This clone is medium-sized (0.01 to 0.1%) in the sample. The chain is built from TRBV5-6 and TRBJ2-7, with 8 bases aligning to TRBD1. J was trimmed by 7 bases and V by 5 bases; bases with no gene match: 5. The CDR3 is 12 amino acids. Per the germline V gene, CDR1 is SGHDT and CDR2 is YYEEEE. This CDR3 reads CASRRQGNEQYF. The CDR3 bases are TGTGCCAGCAGAAGACAGGGGAATGAGCAGTACTTC.

This clone was recorded a few times. The chain combines TRBV9 with TRBJ1-1, with TRBD1 matching over 8 bases. The CDR3 spans 15 residues. Germline V lookup: CDR1 SGDLS, CDR2 YYNGEE. Trimming removed 3 bases from V and 1 base from J; junction bases left unmatched: 5. In DNA, the CDR3 is TGTGCCAGCAGCGAGAGGGACAGGCCGAACACTGAAGCTTTCTTT. Its translation: CASSERDRPNTEAFF.

The J gene is TRBJ1-3, the V gene TRBV4-3, with D unclear. The CDR3 loop spans 21 amino acids. V lost 0 bases and J lost 0, with 24 bases in between. Looked up from germline, CDR1 is LGHNA and CDR2 is YSLEER. CDR3 loop: CASSQEVGSGSRPNSGNTIYF. CDR3 nucleotides: TGCGCCAGCAGCCAAGAGGTGGGTTCCGGGTCCAGACCTAACTCTGGAAACACCATATATTTT.

This clone was detected only a few times. V gene TRBV6-5 combines with J gene TRBJ1-6; D remains ambiguous. Germline assignment: CDR1 MNHEY and CDR2 SVGAGI. This CDR3 has 15 amino acids. Trimming took 0 bases from V and 9 from J, leaving 12 bases between them. CDR3 coding DNA: TGTGCCAGCAGTTACTCTGGGGAGGTGACTTCACCCCTCCACTTT. Amino acids: CASSYSGEVTSPLHF.